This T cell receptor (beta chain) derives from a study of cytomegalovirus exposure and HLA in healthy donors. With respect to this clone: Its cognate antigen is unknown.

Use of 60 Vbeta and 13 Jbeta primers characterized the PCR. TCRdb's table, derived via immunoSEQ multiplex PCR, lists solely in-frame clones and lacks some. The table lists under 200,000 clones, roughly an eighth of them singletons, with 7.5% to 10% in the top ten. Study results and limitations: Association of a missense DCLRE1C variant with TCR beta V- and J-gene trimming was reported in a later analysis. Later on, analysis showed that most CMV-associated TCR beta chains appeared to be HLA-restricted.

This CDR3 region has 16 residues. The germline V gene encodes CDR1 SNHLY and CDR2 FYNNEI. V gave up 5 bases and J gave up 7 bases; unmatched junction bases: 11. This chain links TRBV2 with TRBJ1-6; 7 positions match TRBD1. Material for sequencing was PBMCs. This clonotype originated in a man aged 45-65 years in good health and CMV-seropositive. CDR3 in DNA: TGTGCCAGCAGTCCAAGGTGGGTCAGGGGGAATTCACCCCTCCACTTT. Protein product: CASSPRWVRGNSPLHF.